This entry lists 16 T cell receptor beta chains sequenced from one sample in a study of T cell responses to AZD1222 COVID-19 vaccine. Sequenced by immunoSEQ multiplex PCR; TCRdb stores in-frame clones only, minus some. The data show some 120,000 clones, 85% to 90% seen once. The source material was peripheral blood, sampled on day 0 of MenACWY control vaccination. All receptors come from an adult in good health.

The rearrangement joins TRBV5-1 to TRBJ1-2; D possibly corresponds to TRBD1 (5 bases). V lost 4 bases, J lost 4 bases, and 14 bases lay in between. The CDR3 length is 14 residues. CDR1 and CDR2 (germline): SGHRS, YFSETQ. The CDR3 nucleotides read TGCGCCAGCAGCCAAACCCCCGGGGCCTATGGCTACACCTTC. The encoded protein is CASSQTPGAYGYTF.

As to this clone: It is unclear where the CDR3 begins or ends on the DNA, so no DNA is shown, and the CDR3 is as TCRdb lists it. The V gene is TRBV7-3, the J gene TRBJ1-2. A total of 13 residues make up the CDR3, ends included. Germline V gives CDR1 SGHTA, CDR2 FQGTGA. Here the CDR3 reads CASSLAFGNGYTF.

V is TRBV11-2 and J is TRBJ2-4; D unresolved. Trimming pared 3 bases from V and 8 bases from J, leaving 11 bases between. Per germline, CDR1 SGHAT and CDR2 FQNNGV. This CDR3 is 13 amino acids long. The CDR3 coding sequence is TGTGCCAGCAGCTTGGGAAGCTGGGACATTCAGTACTTC. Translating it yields CASSLGSWDIQYF.

The CDR3 sequence: CASSDRATGNEQYF. In DNA form, the CDR3 reads TGTGCCAGTAGTGACCGGGCCACCGGGAACGAGCAGTACTTC. The chain has TRBV19 and TRBJ2-7; possible D gene TRBD2, 5 bases. This CDR3 has 14 residues. CDR1 is LNHDA and CDR2 is SQIVND in the germline V gene (reference sequence). The ends were cut back, 5 bases at V and 5 bases at J, with 16 bases in the middle.

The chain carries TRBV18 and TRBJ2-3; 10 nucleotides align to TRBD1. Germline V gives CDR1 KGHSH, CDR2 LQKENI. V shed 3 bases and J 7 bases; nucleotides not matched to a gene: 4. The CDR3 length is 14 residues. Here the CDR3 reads CASSPDRGQHTQYF. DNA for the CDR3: TGTGCCAGCTCACCCGACAGGGGGCAACATACGCAGTATTTT.

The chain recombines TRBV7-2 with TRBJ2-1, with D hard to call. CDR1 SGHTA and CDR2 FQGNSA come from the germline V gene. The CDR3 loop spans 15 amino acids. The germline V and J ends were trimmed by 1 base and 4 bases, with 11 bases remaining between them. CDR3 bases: TGTGCCAGCAGCTTAGAAGGTCCCCCGTACAATGAGCAGTTCTTC. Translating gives CASSLEGPPYNEQFF.

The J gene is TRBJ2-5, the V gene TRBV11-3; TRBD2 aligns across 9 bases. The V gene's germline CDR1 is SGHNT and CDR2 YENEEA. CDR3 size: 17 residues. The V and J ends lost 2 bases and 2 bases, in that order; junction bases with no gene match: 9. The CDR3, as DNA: TGTGCCAGCAGCTTACCTTATAGCGGGAGAGGACAAGAGACCCAGTACTTC. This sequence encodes CASSLPYSGRGQETQYF.

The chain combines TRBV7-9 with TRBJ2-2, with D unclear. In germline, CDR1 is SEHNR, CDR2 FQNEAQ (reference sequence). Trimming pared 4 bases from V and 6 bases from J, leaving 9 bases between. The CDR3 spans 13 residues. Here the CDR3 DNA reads TGTGCCAGCAGCTCCCAGGTGGCCGGGGAGCTGTTTTTT. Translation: CASSSQVAGELFF. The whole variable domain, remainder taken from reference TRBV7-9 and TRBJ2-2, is DTGVSQNPRHKITKRGQNVTFRCDPISEHNRLYWYRQTLGQGPEFLTYFQNEAQLEKSRLLSDRFSAERPKGSFSTLEIQRTEQGDSAMYLCASSSQVAGELFFGEGSRLTVL.

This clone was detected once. The CDR3 sequence is CASSFGRYTEAFF. Written as DNA, the CDR3 is TGTGCCAGCAGTTTCGGACGCTACACTGAAGCTTTCTTT. The rearrangement joins TRBV27 to TRBJ1-1; D unclear. V lost 3 bases to trimming and J lost 3 bases, with 8 bases between them. Germline CDR1 is MNHEY and CDR2 is SMNVEV (reference sequence). CDR3 size: 13 residues.

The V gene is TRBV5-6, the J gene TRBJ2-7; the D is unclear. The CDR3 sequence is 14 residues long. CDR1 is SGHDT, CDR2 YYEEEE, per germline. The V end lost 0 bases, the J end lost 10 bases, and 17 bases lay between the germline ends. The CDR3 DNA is TGTGCCAGCAGCTTGGGGGCCGTCCCCAGTCACCAGTACTTC. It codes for CASSLGAVPSHQYF.

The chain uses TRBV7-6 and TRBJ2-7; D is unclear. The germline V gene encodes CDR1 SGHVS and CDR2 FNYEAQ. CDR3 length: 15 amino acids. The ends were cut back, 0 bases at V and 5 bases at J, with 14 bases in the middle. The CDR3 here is CASSLALKDPNEQYF. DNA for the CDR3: TGTGCCAGCAGCTTAGCTTTAAAGGACCCCAACGAGCAGTACTTC.

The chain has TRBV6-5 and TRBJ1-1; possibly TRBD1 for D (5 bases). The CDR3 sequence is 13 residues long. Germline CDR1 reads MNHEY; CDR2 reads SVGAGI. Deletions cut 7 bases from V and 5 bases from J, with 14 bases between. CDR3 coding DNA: TGTGCCAGCACCCCCCCGGGGGTAACTGAAGCTTTCTTT. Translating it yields CASTPPGVTEAFF.

The CDR3 loop is CASSLLGPIAPDTQYF. The CDR3 DNA is TGTGCCAGCAGCTTATTGGGACCAATAGCGCCAGATACGCAGTATTTT. J is TRBJ2-3 and V is TRBV11-3, with D tentatively TRBD1 or TRBD2 (5 bases each). Germline V gene sequence: CDR1 SGHNT, CDR2 YENEEA. Trimming left V 2 bases short and J 4 bases short, with 16 bases between. The CDR3 consists of 16 residues.

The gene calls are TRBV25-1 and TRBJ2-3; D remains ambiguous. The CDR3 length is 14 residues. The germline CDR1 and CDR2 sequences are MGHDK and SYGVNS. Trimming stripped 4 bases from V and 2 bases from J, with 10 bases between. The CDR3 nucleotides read TGTGCCAGCAGTGGGCAGATATCCACAGATACGCAGTATTTT. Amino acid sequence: CASSGQISTDTQYF. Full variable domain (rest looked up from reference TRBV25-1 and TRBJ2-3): EADIYQTPRYLVIGTGKKITLECSQTMGHDKMYWYQQDPGMELHLIHYSYGVNSTEKGDLSSESTVSRIRTEHFPLTLESARPSHTSQYLCASSGQISTDTQYFGPGTRLTVL.

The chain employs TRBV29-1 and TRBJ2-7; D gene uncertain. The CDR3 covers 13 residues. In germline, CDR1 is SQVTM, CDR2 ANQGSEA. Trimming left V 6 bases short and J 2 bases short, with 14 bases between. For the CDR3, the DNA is TGCAGCGTCGCTGATTTCTCTACCTACGAGCAGTACTTC. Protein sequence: CSVADFSTYEQYF.

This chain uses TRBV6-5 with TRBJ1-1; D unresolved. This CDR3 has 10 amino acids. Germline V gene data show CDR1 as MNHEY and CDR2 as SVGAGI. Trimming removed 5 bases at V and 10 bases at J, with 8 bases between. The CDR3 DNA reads TGTGCCAGCAGTCGGGGTGGAGCTTTCTTT. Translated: CASSRGGAFF.